The 20 T cell receptor beta chains reported below all come from one sample, sequenced in a study of beta chain features in type 1 diabetes. No antigen has been assigned to these receptors. The study reverse transcribed the entire isolated RNA, so it sequenced expressed TCRB transcripts. Profiled with immunoSEQ multiplex PCR; TCRdb holds only in-frame clones, not every one. The data contain approximately 240,000 clones, roughly 16% of them singletons. Study observations and caveats: The study found moderately but significantly shorter TCRB CDR3s in all four CD4+ subsets of Type 1 diabetes patients.

Source material: naive CD4+ T cells from blood. The receptors were sampled from a man under 40 with type 1 diabetes.

V and J are TRBV29-1 and TRBJ1-4; TRBD1 matches 7 bases. The CDR3 contains 14 residues. V dropped 4 bases and J dropped 5; count of bases not matched to a gene: 7. Germline V gene data show CDR1 as SQVTM and CDR2 as ANQGSEA. CDR3 amino acids: CSVVVRGINEKLFF. The CDR3 DNA reads as TGCAGCGTTGTCGTCAGGGGGATAAATGAAAAACTGTTTTTT.

The V gene is TRBV30, the J gene TRBJ2-7; no clear D gene. Germline-derived CDR1 and CDR2 are GTSNPN and SVGIG (reference sequence). CDR3 length equals 13 residues. V lost 1 base and J 0 bases, leaving 7 bases between the germline ends. In DNA, the CDR3 is TGTGCCTGGAGTGGTAAAATCTCCTACGAGCAGTACTTC. It specifies CAWSGKISYEQYF. Full variable domain (missing parts from reference TRBV30 and TRBJ2-7): SQTIHQWPATLVQPVGSPLSLECTVEGTSNPNLYWYRQAAGRGLQLLFYSVGIGQISSEVPQNLSASRPQDRQFILSSKKLLLSDSGFYLCAWSGKISYEQYFGPGTRLTVT.

The chain employs TRBV9 and TRBJ2-4, with D possibly being TRBD2 (5 bases). The germline V gene has CDR1 SGDLS and CDR2 YYNGEE. Trimming removed 0 bases at V and 1 base at J, with 23 bases between. The CDR3 is 20 residues long. The CDR3 sequence is CASSVAHFQVRGSAKNIQYF. The CDR3 region has the DNA TGTGCCAGCAGCGTAGCTCACTTTCAGGTCCGGGGTTCGGCCAAAAACATTCAGTACTTC.

V is TRBV28 and J is TRBJ1-2; D not certain. V was pared by 5 bases and J by 8 bases, with 9 bases between. CDR1 is MDHEN, CDR2 SYDVKM, per germline. This CDR3 spans 11 amino acids. For the CDR3, the DNA is TGTGCCAGCAGTCCGTTACGAGGCTACACCTTC. Translating gives CASSPLRGYTF.

This clone has just a few counts. The CDR3 region is CASSVSGHHRETQYF. CDR3 nucleotides: TGTGCCAGCAGCGTAAGTGGTCACCACCGAGAGACCCAGTACTTC. The chain couples TRBV9 to TRBJ2-5; D remains ambiguous. V was trimmed by 1 base and J by 4 bases, leaving 14 bases between them. The germline CDR1 and CDR2 sequences are SGDLS and YYNGEE. This CDR3 spans 15 amino acids.

This chain joins TRBV4-2 and TRBJ1-1, with 8 nucleotides matching TRBD1. The CDR3 consists of 15 residues. Germline V gives CDR1 LGHNA, CDR2 YNFKEQ. V was clipped by 9 bases and J by 1 base; unmatched bases: 10. CDR3 in DNA: TGTGCCAGTCAAATCAGGGGGCTGAGGAACACTGAAGCTTTCTTT. Residues: CASQIRGLRNTEAFF.

This clone was seen a handful of times. This sequence joins TRBV2 and TRBJ2-4; D is perhaps TRBD2 (5 bases). V dropped 2 bases and J dropped 7 bases, with 15 bases sitting between them. This CDR3 contains 15 residues. CDR1 is SNHLY, CDR2 FYNNEI, per germline. The CDR3, as DNA: TGTGCCAGCAGTGAATCCGGACTTTTATTGAACATTCAGTACTTC. The encoded protein is CASSESGLLLNIQYF. The full variable domain, with the rest looked up from reference TRBV2 and TRBJ2-4, is EPEVTQTPSHQVTQMGQEVILRCVPISNHLYFYWYRQILGQKVEFLVSFYNNEISEKSEIFDDQFSVERPDGSNFTLKIRSTKLEDSAMYFCASSESGLLLNIQYFGAGTRLSVL.

The chain uses TRBV7-2 and TRBJ1-4; D is unclear. CDR3 length equals 15 residues. V shed 2 bases and J shed 3 bases, with 10 bases lying between them. Looked up from germline, CDR1 is SGHTA and CDR2 is FQGNSA. CDR3 in DNA: TGTGCCAGCAGCTTATCACAGATAGCTAATGAAAAACTGTTTTTT. Its translation is CASSLSQIANEKLFF. Full variable domain (outside the CDR3, taken from reference TRBV7-2 and TRBJ1-4): GAGVSQSPSNKVTEKGKDVELRCDPISGHTALYWYRQSLGQGLEFLIYFQGNSAPDKSGLPSDRFSAERTGGSVSTLTIQRTQQEDSAVYLCASSLSQIANEKLFFGSGTQLSVL.

The rearrangement links TRBV30 to TRBJ2-7; 7 bases map to TRBD2. This CDR3 comprises 14 residues. CDR1 and CDR2 from the germline V gene are GTSNPN and SVGIG (reference sequence). Germline trimming cut 2 bases from V and 0 bases from J; bases unmatched to any gene: 4. The CDR3: CAWSWGGTSYEQYF. The CDR3 bases are TGTGCCTGGAGTTGGGGAGGGACCTCCTACGAGCAGTACTTC.

This clone turned up a few times. V and J are TRBV29-1 and TRBJ2-1, with D unclear. Germline values: CDR1 SQVTM, CDR2 ANQGSEA. The CDR3 consists of 13 residues. V gave up 6 bases and J gave up 4 bases, with 13 bases separating them. CDR3 region: CSVRPGGYNEQFF. The CDR3 nucleotides are TGCAGCGTCCGGCCAGGCGGTTACAATGAGCAGTTCTTC.

V gene TRBV27 combines with J gene TRBJ2-7, with 10 bases lining up with TRBD2. Germline V gene data show CDR1 as MNHEY and CDR2 as SMNVEV (reference sequence). The trim removed 0 bases at V and 2 bases at J, leaving 4 bases unmatched. The CDR3 spans 16 residues. The CDR3 DNA follows: TGTGCCAGCAGTTTATCATGGACTAGCGGCGCCTACGAGCAGTACTTC. It is translated as CASSLSWTSGAYEQYF.

This clone was counted a few times. V is TRBV29-1 and J is TRBJ2-2; D is ambiguous. Germline-derived CDR1 and CDR2 are SQVTM and ANQGSEA. The CDR3 has 12 amino acids. V lost 7 bases and J lost 1, with 7 bases in between. CDR3 protein: CSASLNTGELFF. The CDR3 region has the DNA TGCAGCGCCTCACTGAACACCGGGGAGCTGTTTTTT.

The CDR3: CASSPRRRGVQETQYF. In DNA form, the CDR3 reads TGTGCCAGCAGCCCTAGGCGGAGAGGGGTACAAGAGACCCAGTACTTC. V is TRBV7-8 and J is TRBJ2-5; tentatively, D is TRBD1 or TRBD2 (5 bases each). The CDR3 loop spans 16 amino acids. Deletions cut 5 bases from V and 2 bases from J, with 18 bases between. The germline CDR1 and CDR2 sequences are SGHVS and FQNEAQ.

The chain carries TRBV7-9 and TRBJ1-2, with D hard to call. V shed 5 bases and J shed 8 bases, with 9 bases lying between them. This CDR3 has 11 residues. Germline V gene lookup returns CDR1 SEHNR and CDR2 FQNEAQ (reference sequence). CDR3 loop: CASSELGGYTF. The CDR3 coding sequence is TGTGCCAGCAGCGAGTTAGGAGGCTACACCTTC.

V gene TRBV6-6 combines with J gene TRBJ2-3, with D uncertain. CDR1 is MNHNY and CDR2 is SVGAGI in the germline V gene (reference sequence). CDR3 length: 14 amino acids. Deletions cut 4 bases from V and 2 bases from J, with 10 bases between. CDR3 protein: CASSLLLYTDTQYF. The CDR3 DNA follows: TGTGCCAGCAGTTTGCTACTTTACACAGATACGCAGTATTTT.

This sequence joins TRBV6-6 and TRBJ2-3, with 7 bases fitting TRBD2. The ends lost 6 bases at V and 1 base at J; junction bases unmatched: 7. The germline gives CDR1 MNHNY, CDR2 SVGAGI (reference sequence). CDR3 length: 15 residues. The CDR3 reads CASSQREMGTDTQYF. The DNA for the CDR3 is TGTGCCAGCAGCCAGCGGGAAATGGGCACAGATACGCAGTATTTT.

This clone has only one observation. The chain employs TRBV7-6 and TRBJ2-1; 7 nucleotides align to TRBD1. Germline V gene sequence: CDR1 SGHVS, CDR2 FNYEAQ. The CDR3 extends over 14 amino acids. V shed 1 base and J 6 bases; nucleotides not matched to a gene: 3. As DNA, the CDR3 is TGTGCCAGCAGCTTAGGGACAGGTGGCAATGAGCAGTTCTTC. Translating gives CASSLGTGGNEQFF.

This clone came up a few times. This sequence joins TRBV7-7 and TRBJ2-1; 10 nucleotides line up with TRBD1. This CDR3 contains 16 residues. The germline V gene has CDR1 SSHAT and CDR2 FNYEAQ (reference sequence). The V segment lost 4 bases and the J segment 2 bases; nucleotides outside the gene matches: 5. The DNA for the CDR3 is TGTGCCAGCAGCTCAGGGACAGGGGTAGCCTACAATGAGCAGTTCTTC. Amino acid sequence: CASSSGTGVAYNEQFF.

The chain has TRBV7-9 and TRBJ1-2, with D tentatively TRBD1 (6 bases). V gave up 6 bases and J gave up 4 bases, with 18 bases separating them. In germline, CDR1 is SEHNR, CDR2 FQNEAQ (reference sequence). The CDR3 totals 15 residues. CDR3 bases: TGTGCCAGCAGTCCCTTTGACAGGTCCGTCTATGGCTACACCTTC. Translating it yields CASSPFDRSVYGYTF.

The chain couples TRBV15 to TRBJ1-5, with 8 bases aligning to TRBD1. CDR1 is LNHNV and CDR2 is YYDKDF in the germline V gene (reference sequence). V shed 3 bases and J 5 bases; nucleotides not matched to a gene: 6. The CDR3 is 15 amino acids. CDR3 region: CATSSQGARDQPQHF. Written as DNA, the CDR3 is TGTGCCACCAGCAGCCAGGGGGCGCGGGATCAGCCCCAGCATTTT.